A single sample is the source of the 5 T cell receptor beta chains below, sequenced in a study of blood T cell repertoires in COVID-19. The assay was immunoSEQ multiplex PCR, and TCRdb's table has in-frame clones only and misses some. The table has around 60,000 clones, 90% seen once; the top ten hold about 9.7%. The sequenced material came from peripheral blood. These TCRs come from an elderly woman with active COVID-19.

The chain carries TRBV9 and TRBJ2-5; TRBD2 aligns across 7 bases. The germline CDR1 and CDR2 sequences are SGDLS and YYNGEE. V shed 3 bases and J 1 base; nucleotides not matched to a gene: 3. This CDR3 is 14 amino acids long. CDR3 amino acids: CASSASSGQETQYF. The CDR3 coding sequence is TGTGCCAGCAGCGCCTCTAGCGGCCAAGAGACCCAGTACTTC.

V usage is TRBV2 and J usage is TRBJ1-2; unclear D gene. V shed 2 bases and J shed 5 bases, with 6 bases lying between them. The CDR3 runs to 12 residues. The germline CDR1 and CDR2 sequences are SNHLY and FYNNEI. CDR3 sequence reads: CASSETGYGYTF. The CDR3 DNA sequence: TGTGCCAGCAGTGAAACGGGATATGGCTACACCTTC.

The chain combines TRBV28 with TRBJ1-4; D possibly corresponds to TRBD1 (5 bases). The CDR3 has 14 amino acids. Per the germline V gene, CDR1 is MDHEN and CDR2 is SYDVKM. Trimming pared 3 bases from V and 5 bases from J, leaving 10 bases between. The CDR3 DNA reads TGTGCCAGCAGTTTCCGGGCAGGGAATGAAAAACTGTTTTTT. Translation: CASSFRAGNEKLFF.

J is TRBJ1-5 and V is TRBV19; D possibly corresponds to TRBD1 (6 bases). V lost 6 bases, J lost 1 base, and 16 bases lay in between. The germline CDR1 and CDR2 sequences are LNHDA and SQIVND (reference sequence). The CDR3 loop spans 16 amino acids. CDR3 coding DNA: TGTGCCAGTAGCGATGGACAGTTTCCAAGCAATCAGCCCCAGCATTTT. It codes for CASSDGQFPSNQPQHF.

The V gene is TRBV5-4, the J gene TRBJ1-4, with TRBD1 matching 10 bases. The trim removed 4 bases at V and 7 bases at J, leaving 4 bases unmatched. In germline, CDR1 is SGHNT, CDR2 YYREEE (reference sequence). The CDR3 covers 14 residues. DNA for the CDR3: TGTGCCAGCAGCCCGGGACAGGGGAGTGAAAAACTGTTTTTT. This sequence encodes CASSPGQGSEKLFF.